The next 20 T cell receptor beta chains were all read from a single sample in a study of T cells after yellow fever vaccination. One entry per CDR3 protein, called by TCRdb with MiXCR from the 5' RACE reads. The sample records hundreds of thousands of distinct CDR3 sequences, around an eighth being singletons. Sequencing was performed on PBMCs, taken on the day of the yellow fever booster vaccination. These receptors were obtained from a man in his thirties or forties who received the YFV17D yellow fever vaccine.

The chain has TRBV7-9 and TRBJ2-7; unclear D gene. This CDR3 has 11 residues. The germline V and J ends were trimmed by 10 bases and 2 bases, with 9 bases remaining between them. Germline V gives CDR1 SEHNR, CDR2 FQNEAQ (reference sequence). This CDR3 reads CATEGTYEQYF. CDR3 in DNA: TGTGCCACCGAAGGGACCTACGAGCAGTACTTC. Based on the CDR3 plus reference TRBV7-9 and TRBJ2-7, the full variable domain is DTGVSQNPRHKITKRGQNVTFRCDPISEHNRLYWYRQTLGQGPEFLTYFQNEAQLEKSRLLSDRFSAERPKGSFSTLEIQRTEQGDSAMYLCATEGTYEQYFGPGTRLTVT.

The genes are TRBV3-1 and TRBJ2-5, with D possibly TRBD1 on 5 matching bases. In germline, CDR1 is LGHDT, CDR2 YNNKEL (reference sequence). The CDR3 loop spans 13 amino acids. V lost 3 bases to trimming and J lost 4 bases, with 9 bases between them. CDR3 bases: TGTGCCAGCAGCCACTTGGACATAGAGACCCAGTACTTC. This translates into CASSHLDIETQYF.

Only a few counts were recorded for this clonotype. This rearrangement joins TRBV11-3 to TRBJ2-7; no definite D call. The CDR3 has 14 amino acids. CDR1 is SGHNT, CDR2 YENEEA, per germline. Trimming removed 5 bases at V and 1 base at J, with 12 bases between. The DNA of the CDR3 is TGTGCCAGCAGCCCACCAGGCGCGTCCTACGAGCAGTACTTC. Translation: CASSPPGASYEQYF. Full variable domain (remainder filled in from reference TRBV11-3 and TRBJ2-7): EAGVVQSPRYKIIEKKQPVAFWCNPISGHNTLYWYLQNLGQGPELLIRYENEEAVDDSQLPKDRFSAERLKGVDSTLKIQPAELGDSAVYLCASSPPGASYEQYFGPGTRLTVT.

The chain recombines TRBV29-1 with TRBJ2-1; D might be TRBD1 or TRBD2, each matching 6 bases. V gave up 3 bases and J gave up 10 bases, with 25 bases separating them. This CDR3 has 16 residues. Germline V gene sequence: CDR1 SQVTM, CDR2 ANQGSEA. The CDR3 nucleotides read TGCAGCGTTGATAGATTGGGACTCCCTCGGAGGGGGGAGCAGTTCTTC. It codes for CSVDRLGLPRRGEQFF.

This clonotype was detected many times. The chain employs TRBV28 and TRBJ2-7; TRBD2 is a possible D gene (5 bases). Trimming left V 5 bases short and J 6 bases short, with 14 bases between. Germline V lookup: CDR1 MDHEN, CDR2 SYDVKM. CDR3 length: 13 amino acids. The CDR3 DNA is TGTGCCAGCAGTGGACTCGCCAGGAGCGAGCAGTACTTC. Protein product: CASSGLARSEQYF.

This clonotype was seen at least ten times. The chain couples TRBV10-3 to TRBJ2-1; possibly TRBD2 for D (7 bases). The CDR3 covers 15 residues. The germline V and J ends were trimmed by 6 bases and 4 bases, with 16 bases remaining between them. The germline V gene encodes CDR1 ENHRY and CDR2 SYGVKD. CDR3 amino acids: CAIRGASGGYNEQFF. Here the CDR3 DNA reads TGTGCCATCAGGGGGGCTAGCGGAGGGTACAATGAGCAGTTCTTC.

CDR3 DNA sequence: TGCGCCAGCAGCCAAGCTTCCGGGAGGGAGTTTTCGTTGACCCAGTACTTC. Residues: CASSQASGREFSLTQYF. The V and J genes are TRBV4-3 and TRBJ2-5, with 8 positions matching TRBD2. The CDR3 runs to 17 residues. Unmatched junction bases numbered 14, after V lost 1 base and J lost 7 bases. Germline values: CDR1 LGHNA, CDR2 YSLEER.

This clonotype appeared a few times. The genes are TRBV11-2 and TRBJ2-5, with a possible D match to TRBD1 (6 bases). The V gene lost 1 base and the J gene lost 4 bases, with 13 bases spanning the gap. The germline V gene encodes CDR1 SGHAT and CDR2 FQNNGV. The CDR3 length is 15 residues. The DNA for the CDR3 is TGTGCCAGCAGCTTAGTTACAGGGTGGATAGAGACCCAGTACTTC. Translating gives CASSLVTGWIETQYF.

There are a few counts of this clonotype. The V call is TRBV12-3 or TRBV12-4, the J call TRBJ2-5, with 13 bases fitting TRBD2. The CDR3 is 15 amino acids. V lost 6 bases, J lost 4 bases, and 5 bases stayed unmatched. In nucleotides, the CDR3 is TGTGCCAGCAGGAGGACTAGCGGGAGTCGAGAGACCCAGTACTTC. It specifies CASRRTSGSRETQYF.

DNA for the CDR3: TGTGCCAGCAAAATTCCGTGGGGAGATACGCAGTATTTT. Its translation is CASKIPWGDTQYF. The rearrangement links TRBV6-1 to TRBJ2-3, with D hard to call. Germline loops: CDR1 MNHNS, CDR2 SASEGT. V shed 7 bases and J shed 5 bases, with 13 bases lying between them. CDR3 length equals 13 residues.

This clonotype was found many times. The chain is built from TRBV20-1 and TRBJ2-7; 14 bases agree with TRBD2. Germline V gives CDR1 DFQATT, CDR2 SNEGSKA (reference sequence). This CDR3 region has 15 residues. V lost 6 bases and J lost 5; bases outside the gene matches: 9. The CDR3 is CSAPIGTSGSHEQYF. In DNA, the CDR3 is TGCAGTGCACCGATCGGGACTAGCGGGAGTCACGAGCAGTACTTC.

The chain uses TRBV24-1 and TRBJ2-1, with 8 nucleotides matching TRBD2. This CDR3 contains 19 residues. V gave up 4 bases and J gave up 5 bases; unmatched junction bases: 18. Germline CDR1 and CDR2: KGHDR and SFDVKD. CDR3 nucleotides: TGTGCCACCAGTGACCCCACGAGGCGGGGACTAGTCTTGAACAATGAGCAGTTCTTC. It is translated as CATSDPTRRGLVLNNEQFF.

The V gene is TRBV6-2 or TRBV6-3, the J gene TRBJ2-4, with a possible D match to TRBD2 (5 bases). The CDR3 is made up of 14 amino acids. The germline V gene has CDR1 MNHEY and CDR2 SVGEGT. The V end was cut by 7 bases, the J end by 0 bases, with 10 bases between. CDR3 protein: CASKAELAKNIQYF. The CDR3 nucleotides read TGTGCCAGCAAAGCGGAGCTAGCCAAAAACATTCAGTACTTC.

The chain carries TRBV5-4 and TRBJ2-3; 9 bases match TRBD2. The V gene end was trimmed by 0 bases and the J gene end by 4 bases; junction bases not matched to a gene: 6. This CDR3 has 16 amino acids. Looked up from germline, CDR1 is SGHNT and CDR2 is YYREEE (reference sequence). The CDR3 region has the DNA TGTGCCAGCAGCTTGGCGGGCGGGAGGGCACCAGATACGCAGTATTTT. This gives the protein CASSLAGGRAPDTQYF. Based on the CDR3 plus reference TRBV5-4 and TRBJ2-3, the full variable domain is ETGVTQSPTHLIKTRGQQVTLRCSSQSGHNTVSWYQQALGQGPQFIFQYYREEENGRGNFPPRFSGLQFPNYSSELNVNALELDDSALYLCASSLAGGRAPDTQYFGPGTRLTVL.

The chain joins TRBV13 to TRBJ1-1; 7 nucleotides match TRBD1. The CDR3 runs 13 residues. CDR1 is PRHDT and CDR2 is FYEKMQ in the germline V gene (reference sequence). J was trimmed by 3 bases and V by 7 bases; bases with no gene match: 5. CDR3: CASNRGGDTEAFF. DNA for the CDR3: TGTGCCAGCAACAGGGGAGGGGACACTGAAGCTTTCTTT. Filled out from reference TRBV13 and TRBJ1-1, the complete variable domain reads AAGVIQSPRHLIKEKRETATLKCYPIPRHDTVYWYQQGPGQDPQFLISFYEKMQSDKGSIPDRFSAQQFSDYHSELNMSSLELGDSALYFCASNRGGDTEAFFGQGTRLTVV.

This clonotype was counted a few times. The chain joins TRBV7-2 to TRBJ2-7, with TRBD1 identical over 9 bases. The germline gives CDR1 SGHTA, CDR2 FQGNSA. The CDR3 spans 16 residues. Trimming took 5 bases from V and 8 from J; bases not matched to a gene: 16. CDR3 nucleotides: TGTGCCAGCAGCCCGAATGCCGGGACAGGGCCTTTCAAGCAGTACTTC. Its translation: CASSPNAGTGPFKQYF.

This clonotype was seen a handful of times. The genes are TRBV4-3 and TRBJ2-6, with 11 bases aligning to TRBD2. The CDR3 loop spans 20 amino acids. The germline V gene encodes CDR1 LGHNA and CDR2 YSLEER. Trimming cost V 0 bases and J 3 bases; bases outside gene matches: 10. The CDR3 DNA reads as TGCGCCAGCAGCCAAGAGTATGGTAGCGGGAGGGCCGGTGGGGCCAACGTCCTGACTTTC. Its translation: CASSQEYGSGRAGGANVLTF.

The chain recombines TRBV23-1 with TRBJ2-7; no clear D gene. TRBV23-1 carries the ORF label, with uncertain function. CDR3 size: 13 residues. Trimming took 6 bases from V and 5 from J, leaving 14 bases between them. The CDR3 spells CASRRPRRHEQYF. The CDR3 DNA is TGCGCCAGCAGGCGGCCCAGGCGCCACGAGCAGTACTTC.

In this sample, this clonotype turned up many times. The V and J genes are TRBV28 and TRBJ1-1; D might be TRBD1 (5 bases). The CDR3 consists of 13 residues. V was shortened by 2 bases and J by 3 bases, with 7 bases between the two germline ends. CDR1 MDHEN and CDR2 SYDVKM come from the germline V gene. The DNA of the CDR3 is TGTGCCAGCAGTTTAGGGGCTGACACTGAAGCTTTCTTT. Protein: CASSLGADTEAFF. Full variable domain (outside the CDR3, taken from reference TRBV28 and TRBJ1-1): DVKVTQSSRYLVKRTGEKVFLECVQDMDHENMFWYRQDPGLGLRLIYFSYDVKMKEKGDIPEGYSVSREKKERFSLILESASTNQTSMYLCASSLGADTEAFFGQGTRLTVV.

This chain uses TRBV4-3 with TRBJ1-5, with TRBD1 matching 8 bases. The length of the CDR3 is 14 residues. The V and J ends lost 4 bases and 6 bases, in that order; junction bases with no gene match: 5. CDR1 LGHNA and CDR2 YSLEER come from the germline V gene. The CDR3 region is CASSRDRQGQPQHF. CDR3 DNA sequence: TGCGCCAGCAGCCGGGACAGGCAAGGTCAGCCCCAGCATTTT.